This TCR beta chain was sequenced for a study of regulatory T cells in long-lasting Graves disease. This clonotype was found many times. Time point here: newly diagnosed GD, antithyroid drugs for less than 3 months. TCR sequences were obtained from RNA taken from PBMCs. Library construction for TCR beta used iRepertoire HTBI primers and Arm-PCR of CDR3 regions. TCRdb reprocessed the multiplex PCR reads with MiXCR, giving one entry per CDR3 protein. The sample lists under 250,000 distinct CDR3 sequences, about 19% occurring once. The CDR3 has 18 amino acids. Looked up from germline, CDR1 is MGHRA and CDR2 is YSYEKL. Trimming cost V 6 bases and J 3 bases, with 24 bases left between them. The sample was also reused in another study, on T cells in Graves' hyperthyroidism and ophthalmopathy.

The chain employs TRBV4-1 and TRBJ2-1; tentatively, D is TRBD2 (5 bases). The receptor comes from a woman in her thirties with Graves disease. Material: peripheral blood mononuclear cells (PBMCs), obtained at new diagnosis, from a patient treated with antithyroid drugs. In DNA, the CDR3 is TGCGCCAGCAGTAGAAAAGCGGCAATTATCCCTTACTACAATGAGCAGTTCTTC. This sequence encodes CASSRKAAIIPYYNEQFF.